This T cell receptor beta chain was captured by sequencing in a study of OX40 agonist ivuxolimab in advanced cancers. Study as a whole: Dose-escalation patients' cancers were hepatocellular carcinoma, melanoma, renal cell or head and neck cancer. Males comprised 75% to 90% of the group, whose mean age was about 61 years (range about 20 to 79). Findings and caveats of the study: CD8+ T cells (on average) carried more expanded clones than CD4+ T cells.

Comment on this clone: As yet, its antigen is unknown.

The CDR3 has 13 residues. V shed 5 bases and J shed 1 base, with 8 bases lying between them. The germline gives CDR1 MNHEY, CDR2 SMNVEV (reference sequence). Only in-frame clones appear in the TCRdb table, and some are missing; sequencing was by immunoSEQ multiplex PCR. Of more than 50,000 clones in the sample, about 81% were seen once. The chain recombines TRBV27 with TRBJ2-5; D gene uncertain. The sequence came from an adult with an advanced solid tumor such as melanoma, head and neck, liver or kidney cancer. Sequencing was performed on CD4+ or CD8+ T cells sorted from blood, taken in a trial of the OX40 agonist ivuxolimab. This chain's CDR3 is CASSDSLQETQYF. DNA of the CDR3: TGTGCCAGCAGTGACTCCCTCCAAGAGACCCAGTACTTC.